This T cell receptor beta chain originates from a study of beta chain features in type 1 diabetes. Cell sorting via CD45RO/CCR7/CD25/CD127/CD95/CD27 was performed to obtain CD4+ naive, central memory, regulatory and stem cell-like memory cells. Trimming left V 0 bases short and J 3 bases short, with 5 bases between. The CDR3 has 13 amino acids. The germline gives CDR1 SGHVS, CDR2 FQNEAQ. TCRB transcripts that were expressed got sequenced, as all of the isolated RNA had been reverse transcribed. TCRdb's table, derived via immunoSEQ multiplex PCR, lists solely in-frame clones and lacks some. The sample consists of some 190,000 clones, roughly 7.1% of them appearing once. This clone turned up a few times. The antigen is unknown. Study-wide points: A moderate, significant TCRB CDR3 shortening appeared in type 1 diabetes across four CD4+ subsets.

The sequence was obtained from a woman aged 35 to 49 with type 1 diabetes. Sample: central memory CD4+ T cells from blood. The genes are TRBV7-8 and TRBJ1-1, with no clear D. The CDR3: CASSLAPDTEAFF. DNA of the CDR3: TGTGCCAGCAGCTTAGCGCCGGACACTGAAGCTTTCTTT.